The T cell receptor beta chain described here comes from a study of blood T cells in healthy people across ages. Study-level results: Both higher diversity and more naive CD4+ cells marked long-lived donors when set against aged donors.

This clonotype came up many times. What it binds is unknown. A sample-barcoded 5' primer and a J-beta primer mix were used in a second PCR of roughly 7 to 11 cycles. TCRdb ran MiXCR on the 5' RACE reads and lists one entry per CDR3 protein. The sample shows roughly 1,500,000 distinct CDR3 sequences, roughly a third of them seen only once. The receptor's source is a woman aged 25 to 39 in good health. Material for sequencing was blood.

The CDR3 sequence is CASSQGGRGDTDTQYF. The CDR3 nucleotides read TGCGCCAGCAGCCAAGGGGGCAGGGGGGACACAGATACGCAGTATTTT. The V gene is TRBV4-1, the J gene TRBJ2-3; a weak D match, TRBD1 (7 bases). Per germline, CDR1 MGHRA and CDR2 YSYEKL. The CDR3 spans 16 residues. Deletions cut 1 base from V and 2 bases from J, with 13 bases between.